This T cell receptor (beta chain) was recovered during a study of blood T cell repertoires in COVID-19. CDR3 length equals 12 residues. CDR1 is MNHEY and CDR2 is SVGAGI in the germline V gene. V shed 6 bases and J shed 2 bases, with 7 bases lying between them. As handled by the study authors: Reference gene primer amplification gave estimated nucleated cell counts. Clones were sequenced by immunoSEQ multiplex PCR, and TCRdb holds only the in-frame ones, with some missing. Clone size and V and J calls were adopted from that table, with D and trimming inferred from the DNA. This sample has under 130,000 clones, with 80% to 85% found just once.

The genes are TRBV6-5 and TRBJ1-2; D possibly corresponds to TRBD1 (5 bases). This TCR derives from a man of 80 years or more with acute or convalescent COVID-19. The sample consisted of peripheral blood. CDR3 nucleotide sequence: TGTGCCAGCAGACGACAGAACTATGGCTACACCTTC. It yields the protein CASRRQNYGYTF.